The 9 T cell receptor beta chains reported below all come from one sample, sequenced in a study of cytomegalovirus exposure and HLA in healthy donors. Sequenced by immunoSEQ multiplex PCR; TCRdb stores in-frame clones only, minus some. The table has 120,000 to 150,000 clones, more than 75% seen once. The sample was PBMCs. The origin of the receptors is a young man in good health and CMV-seropositive.

The chain couples TRBV5-1 to TRBJ1-2, with D uncertain. V lost 0 bases and J lost 1, with 4 bases in between. CDR1 is SGHRS and CDR2 is YFSETQ in the germline V gene. The CDR3 has 13 amino acids. CDR3 sequence: CASSLGDNYGYTF. CDR3 nucleotides: TGCGCCAGCAGCTTGGGAGATAACTATGGCTACACCTTC.

This chain joins TRBV5-1 and TRBJ2-3; 7 positions match TRBD2. V was pared by 1 base and J by 5 bases, with 10 bases of the junction left unmatched. Looked up from germline, CDR1 is SGHRS and CDR2 is YFSETQ. This CDR3 is 16 amino acids long. CDR3 nucleotides: TGCGCCAGCAGCTTGTTTTTCGCGGGAGCGGAAGATACGCAGTATTTT. It translates to CASSLFFAGAEDTQYF. Based on the CDR3 plus reference TRBV5-1 and TRBJ2-3, the full variable domain is KAGVTQTPRYLIKTRGQQVTLSCSPISGHRSVSWYQQTPGQGLQFLFEYFSETQRNKGNFPGRFSGRQFSNSRSEMNVSTLELGDSALYLCASSLFFAGAEDTQYFGPGTRLTVL.

The chain couples TRBV2 to TRBJ1-2, with D hard to call. There are 15 residues in the CDR3. The germline V and J ends were trimmed by 2 bases and 0 bases, with 10 bases remaining between them. Germline lookup yields CDR1 SNHLY and CDR2 FYNNEI. DNA for the CDR3: TGTGCCAGCAGTGAACGAGGGCCGACTAACTATGGCTACACCTTC. It encodes CASSERGPTNYGYTF.

The V call is TRBV9, the J call TRBJ2-3; 9 bases agree with TRBD1. The CDR3 totals 16 residues. V lost 4 bases, J lost 2 bases, and 8 bases stayed unmatched. Germline values: CDR1 SGDLS, CDR2 YYNGEE. The CDR3 loop is CASSTRQGVHTDTQYF. In DNA, the CDR3 is TGTGCCAGCAGCACCCGACAGGGGGTCCACACAGATACGCAGTATTTT.

This clone showed up just once. The gene calls are TRBV2 and TRBJ1-2; TRBD1 agrees at 12 bases. The CDR3 has 12 residues. The junction had 3 bases not matched to a gene; V was cut back by 8 bases and J by 8 bases. Germline V CDR1 and CDR2: SNHLY, FYNNEI. The CDR3 nucleotides are TGTGCCAGCCGGGACAGGGGGCGAGGCTACACCTTC. The encoded protein is CASRDRGRGYTF.

This clone was seen a single time. The chain employs TRBV29-1 and TRBJ2-7; tentatively, D is TRBD1 (6 bases). The CDR3 extends over 13 amino acids. Germline assignment: CDR1 SQVTM and CDR2 ANQGSEA. V lost 6 bases and J lost 0, with 12 bases in between. CDR3 bases: TGCAGCGTCCGGACAGAAAACTCCTACGAGCAGTACTTC. Its translation is CSVRTENSYEQYF.

The rearrangement links TRBV5-1 to TRBJ2-5; weak D call: TRBD1 (5 bases). There are 14 residues in the CDR3. Looked up from germline, CDR1 is SGHRS and CDR2 is YFSETQ. The V end lost 1 base, the J end lost 5 bases, and 12 bases lay between the germline ends. The CDR3 protein is CASSLRGIGETQYF. CDR3 in DNA: TGCGCCAGCAGCTTGAGGGGCATCGGGGAGACCCAGTACTTC. Filled out from reference TRBV5-1 and TRBJ2-5, the complete variable domain reads KAGVTQTPRYLIKTRGQQVTLSCSPISGHRSVSWYQQTPGQGLQFLFEYFSETQRNKGNFPGRFSGRQFSNSRSEMNVSTLELGDSALYLCASSLRGIGETQYFGPGTRLLVL.

This chain links TRBV7-3 with TRBJ2-7; TRBD2 aligns across 13 bases. Germline CDR1 SGHTA, CDR2 FQGTGA. V trimming: 0 bases; J trimming: 7 bases; junction bases outside the gene matches: 6. This CDR3 has 16 amino acids. CDR3 DNA sequence: TGTGCCAGCAGCTTAACAGGACTAGCGGGAGAAGTAGAGCAGTACTTC. This sequence encodes CASSLTGLAGEVEQYF.

This chain connects TRBV5-1 to TRBJ2-3; tentatively, D is TRBD2 (5 bases). Germline CDR1 is SGHRS and CDR2 is YFSETQ. This CDR3 comprises 17 residues. The V gene lost 0 bases and the J gene lost 6 bases, with 20 bases spanning the gap. The CDR3, as DNA: TGCGCCAGCAGCTTGGGGTCGGGGATGACTATTTCGGATACGCAGTATTTT. Its translation is CASSLGSGMTISDTQYF.